This is a list of T cell receptor beta chains from one sample in a study of blood T cells in healthy people across ages. TCRdb independently ran MiXCR on the 5' RACE reads; one entry per CDR3 protein. This table holds approximately 2,000,000 distinct CDR3 sequences, roughly two fifths found once. The specimen sequenced was blood. These TCRs come from a human donor in good health. Both conserved end residues are part of each CDR3. The D gene is left open where the match is weak. For some rows the clone size is stated as once, few or many, or as a class when expanded; others skip it.

16,-,TRBV4-3,TRBJ2-5,TRBD2,TGCGCCAGCAGTCATACCCCTAGCGGGGGAGTTGAGACCCAGTACTTC,CASSHTPSGGVETQYF
12,-,TRBV2,TRBJ1-2,-,TGTGCCAGTAGCACGCAGGCGTATGGCTACACCTTC,CASSTQAYGYTF
16,few,TRBV7-2,TRBJ2-3,TRBD1,TGTGCCAGCAGCTCCTCGGACAGGGTTATGTTGGATACGCAGTATTTT,CASSSSDRVMLDTQYF
16,once,TRBV7-2,TRBJ2-7,-,TGTGCCAGCAGCAGGGCATTAACGGACCCGATCTACGAGCAGTACTTC,CASSRALTDPIYEQYF
15,once,TRBV20-1,TRBJ1-1,-,TGCAGTGCTAGAAGATTGGGACACAGCGGGGCTGAAGCTTTCTTT,CSARRLGHSGAEAFF
14,few,TRBV4-3,TRBJ2-1,TRBD1,TGCGCCAGCAGCCAAGAAAATACAGGGGATGAGCAGTTCTTC,CASSQENTGDEQFF
15,-,TRBV6-1,TRBJ2-1,TRBD1,TGTGCTAGCAGTGTTTACCGGGACAGAGACAATGAGCAGTTCTTC,CASSVYRDRDNEQFF
13,few,TRBV12-3/TRBV12-4,TRBJ2-1,-,TGTGCCAGCAGTTTCGTATCCTACAATGAGCAGTTCTTC,CASSFVSYNEQFF
16,-,TRBV9,TRBJ2-1,TRBD2,TGTGCCAACAGCACCTCCAGCGGGGGGGTGGTTGGTGAGCAGTTCTTC,CANSTSSGGVVGEQFF
17,-,TRBV5-1,TRBJ1-2,TRBD1,TGCGCCAGCAGCGAAGGACAGGGGGTGCTCCCTCGCTATGGCTACACCTTC,CASSEGQGVLPRYGYTF
17,-,TRBV7-9,TRBJ1-2,-,TGTGCCAGCAGCTCTGGGGGGGGCCCCTTCTCTATTTATGGCTACACCTTC,CASSSGGGPFSIYGYTF
13,-,TRBV29-1,TRBJ2-5,-,TGCAGCGTCCCAAAAGGGGTTGAGGAGACCCAGTACTTC,CSVPKGVEETQYF
14,few,TRBV21-1,TRBJ1-2,-,TGTGCCAGCAGCAAAGTGATTCTGGGGTATGGCTACACCTTC,CASSKVILGYGYTF
14,-,TRBV12-3/TRBV12-4,TRBJ1-2,-,TGTGCCAGCAGTTCATGGGAAACTAACTATGGCTACACCTTC,CASSSWETNYGYTF